Below, 26 T cell receptor beta chains from the same sample are listed, as sequenced in a study of blood T cell repertoires in COVID-19. Clones were sequenced by immunoSEQ multiplex PCR, and TCRdb holds only the in-frame ones, with some missing. The sample has 140,000 to 150,000 clones; about 87% are singletons. The sequenced material came from peripheral blood. The receptor source for this set is a human donor with COVID-19, enrolled during active disease. The donor label of this sample is uncertain.

The chain carries TRBV6-5 and TRBJ2-7; TRBD1 matches at 7 bases. With V trimmed by 2 bases and J by 2 bases, 6 bases remained unmatched. In germline, CDR1 is MNHEY, CDR2 SVGAGI. This CDR3 spans 15 amino acids. CDR3 sequence: CASSYKGQEAYEQYF. The CDR3 region has the DNA TGTGCCAGCAGTTACAAAGGACAGGAGGCCTACGAGCAGTACTTC.

The rearrangement joins TRBV5-1 to TRBJ2-1; the match to TRBD2 covers 10 bases. Germline assignment: CDR1 SGHRS and CDR2 YFSETQ. The CDR3 contains 15 residues. Trimming took 7 bases from V and 7 from J; bases not matched to a gene: 11. The CDR3 DNA reads as TGCGCCAGCCAGAGCGGGGGGGCGCCGGGAAATGAGCAGTTCTTC. Amino acid sequence: CASQSGGAPGNEQFF.

This clone was detected once. The chain carries TRBV5-1 and TRBJ2-2, with a weak D call TRBD2 (5 bases). V lost 4 bases and J 0 bases, leaving 16 bases between the germline ends. The germline CDR1 and CDR2 sequences are SGHRS and YFSETQ. The CDR3 runs 17 residues. This CDR3 is CASSLGGGSANTGELFF. The CDR3 coding sequence is TGCGCCAGCAGCCTTGGAGGCGGCAGCGCGAACACCGGGGAGCTGTTTTTT.

The rearrangement links TRBV6-4 to TRBJ1-6; D remains unclear. V was trimmed by 7 bases and J by 0 bases, leaving 13 bases between them. This CDR3 is built from 16 residues. CDR1 MRHNA and CDR2 SNTAGT come from the germline V gene. The CDR3 protein is CASTPRGGSYNSPLHF. The CDR3, as DNA: TGTGCCAGCACCCCCCGGGGTGGCTCCTATAATTCACCCCTCCACTTT.

This clone was picked up a small number of times. The genes are TRBV18 and TRBJ1-6; the D is unclear. Trimming took 4 bases from V and 7 from J, leaving 17 bases between them. Germline CDR1 is KGHSH and CDR2 is LQKENI. The CDR3 is 16 residues long. CDR3 sequence: CASSLTVLSGNSPLHF. The CDR3 DNA reads TGTGCCAGCTCACTGACGGTCTTATCGGGAAATTCACCCCTCCACTTT.

The rearrangement links TRBV27 to TRBJ1-3, with D tentatively TRBD1 (6 bases). CDR1 is MNHEY, CDR2 SMNVEV, per germline (reference sequence). Between the trimmed V and J ends, which lost 6 bases and 2 bases, there was a span of 14 bases. The CDR3 runs to 15 residues. CDR3 residues: CASSLQGYPGNTIYF. The CDR3 bases are TGTGCCAGCAGCCTACAGGGATACCCTGGAAACACCATATATTTT.

This clone showed up just once. V and J are TRBV7-9 and TRBJ1-1, with no clear D. V lost 3 bases and J lost 3, with 20 bases in between. Germline V gene data show CDR1 as SEHNR and CDR2 as FQNEAQ (reference sequence). The CDR3 extends over 17 amino acids. The CDR3 DNA follows: TGTGCCAGCAGCTTTGCCAGCCGAGGGCGAGATTACACTGAAGCTTTCTTT. It is translated as CASSFASRGRDYTEAFF.

V usage is TRBV11-2 and J usage is TRBJ2-5; tentative D call: TRBD2 (7 bases). Germline CDR1 and CDR2: SGHAT and FQNNGV. The V end lost 4 bases, the J end lost 5 bases, and 20 bases lay between the germline ends. The CDR3 sequence is 16 residues long. CDR3 DNA: TGTGCCAGCAGCTCACACCTTCGGGGGGCGAGGGAGACCCAGTACTTC. This sequence encodes CASSSHLRGARETQYF.

This chain uses TRBV27 with TRBJ2-7, with 10 bases fitting TRBD1. The CDR3 loop spans 17 amino acids. The germline gives CDR1 MNHEY, CDR2 SMNVEV (reference sequence). With V trimmed by 4 bases and J by 2 bases, 11 bases remained unmatched. CDR3 coding DNA: TGTGCCAGCAGTTCCCGGACAGGGGGTGCTCTCCCCTACGAGCAGTACTTC. Protein product: CASSSRTGGALPYEQYF.

The V gene is TRBV21-1, the J gene TRBJ2-2; the tabulated D call, TRBD1, remains unverified against the DNA. TRBV21-1 is classified as a pseudogene. The CDR3 runs to 15 residues. CDR3 sequence (DNA): TGTGCCAGCAGCATGACAGGGTTATGCACCGGGGAGCTGTTTTTT. Translated: CASSMTGLCTGELFF.

This sequence joins TRBV5-4 and TRBJ1-1; perhaps TRBD1 as D (6 bases). This CDR3 has 12 amino acids. V lost 0 bases to trimming and J lost 7 bases, with 7 bases between them. Germline-derived CDR1 and CDR2 are SGHNT and YYREEE (reference sequence). CDR3 sequence reads: CASSLEQGEAFF. CDR3 DNA sequence: TGTGCCAGCAGCTTGGAACAGGGTGAAGCTTTCTTT.

The chain uses TRBV2 and TRBJ1-3; unclear D gene. Trimming took 1 base from V and 2 from J, leaving 3 bases between them. Germline V lookup: CDR1 SNHLY, CDR2 FYNNEI. The CDR3 is made up of 13 amino acids. The CDR3 DNA reads as TGTGCCAGCAGTGAAGTTACTGGAAACACCATATATTTT. Its translation is CASSEVTGNTIYF. The full variable domain, completed using reference TRBV2 and TRBJ1-3, is EPEVTQTPSHQVTQMGQEVILRCVPISNHLYFYWYRQILGQKVEFLVSFYNNEISEKSEIFDDQFSVERPDGSNFTLKIRSTKLEDSAMYFCASSEVTGNTIYFGEGSWLTVV.

This clone was detected only a few times. The chain employs TRBV5-5 and TRBJ1-4; D remains ambiguous. Between the trimmed V and J ends, which lost 4 bases and 8 bases, there was a span of 12 bases. This CDR3 is 13 amino acids long. Germline V lookup: CDR1 SGHKS, CDR2 YYEKEE (reference sequence). This CDR3 reads CASSGDIREKLFF. The CDR3 bases are TGTGCCAGCAGCGGAGATATCCGGGAAAAACTGTTTTTT. The variable domain in full, with the rest retrieved from reference TRBV5-5 and TRBJ1-4, is DAGVTQSPTHLIKTRGQQVTLRCSPISGHKSVSWYQQVLGQGPQFIFQYYEKEERGRGNFPDRFSARQFPNYSSELNVNALLLGDSALYLCASSGDIREKLFFGSGTQLSVL.

In DNA, the CDR3 is TGTGCCACCAGCAGAGTCCTCCAAGAGACCCAGTACTTC. Amino acids: CATSRVLQETQYF. The chain recombines TRBV15 with TRBJ2-5; D is uncertain. The V gene lost 1 base and the J gene lost 1 base, with 4 bases spanning the gap. Per the germline V gene, CDR1 is LNHNV and CDR2 is YYDKDF (reference sequence). There are 13 residues in the CDR3.

In this sample, this clone turned up once. V is TRBV5-4 and J is TRBJ2-3, with 9 bases fitting TRBD2. Germline V gene sequence: CDR1 SGHNT, CDR2 YYREEE (reference sequence). The CDR3 loop spans 14 amino acids. The junction had 5 bases not matched to a gene; V was cut back by 4 bases and J by 5 bases. CDR3 DNA sequence: TGTGCCAGCAGCCGTAGCGGGAGCGAAGATACGCAGTATTTT. Translating gives CASSRSGSEDTQYF.

The chain employs TRBV23-1 and TRBJ2-7; TRBD1 matches 7 bases. TRBV23-1 is recorded as an ORF, its role being uncertain. V dropped 0 bases and J dropped 1; count of bases not matched to a gene: 6. The CDR3 contains 16 residues. The CDR3 DNA sequence: TGCGCCAGCAGTCAATCTCCGGGACAGCGATCCTACGAGCAGTACTTC. Translated, it gives CASSQSPGQRSYEQYF.

The genes are TRBV6-5 and TRBJ2-2; D gene ambiguous. With 2 bases removed from V and 2 bases from J, the gap between germline ends came to 6 bases. Germline assignment: CDR1 MNHEY and CDR2 SVGAGI. The CDR3 is 14 amino acids. In DNA, the CDR3 is TGTGCCAGCAGTTACGGCAGAAACACCGGGGAGCTGTTTTTT. Protein: CASSYGRNTGELFF.

The CDR3 sequence: CASRRIGSNYGYTF. As DNA, the CDR3 is TGTGCCAGCAGGAGGATAGGCAGTAACTATGGCTACACCTTC. V gene TRBV27 combines with J gene TRBJ1-2; D is ambiguous. The ends were cut back, 6 bases at V and 1 base at J, with 12 bases in the middle. Germline lookup yields CDR1 MNHEY and CDR2 SMNVEV (reference sequence). The CDR3 extends over 14 amino acids.

The gene calls are TRBV21-1 and TRBJ1-6; the DNA was not compared with TRBD1, the D call given in the table. TRBV21-1 is an annotated pseudogene. The CDR3 extends over 14 amino acids. The CDR3 DNA reads TGTGCCAGCAGTGGGGACAGGGTGGCTTCACCCCTCCACTTT. This gives the protein CASSGDRVASPLHF.

V gene TRBV29-1 combines with J gene TRBJ2-4, with D perhaps TRBD1 (6 bases). V was clipped by 3 bases and J by 6 bases, with 9 bases between them. CDR1 and CDR2 from the germline V gene are SQVTM and ANQGSEA. CDR3 length: 12 amino acids. DNA of the CDR3: TGCAGCGTTGATGTAGGGGGAAACATTCAGTACTTC. It specifies CSVDVGGNIQYF.

The chain links TRBV30 to TRBJ1-1, with 10 positions matching TRBD1. This CDR3 comprises 18 residues. The germline gives CDR1 GTSNPN, CDR2 SVGIG (reference sequence). V shed 1 base, J shed 0 bases, and the junction held 11 bases outside the gene matches. The CDR3 region has the DNA TGTGCCTGGAGTGGTGGGATGGGACAGGGGTCCATGAACACTGAAGCTTTCTTT. It yields the protein CAWSGGMGQGSMNTEAFF. Variable domain in full (rest from reference TRBV30 and TRBJ1-1): SQTIHQWPATLVQPVGSPLSLECTVEGTSNPNLYWYRQAAGRGLQLLFYSVGIGQISSEVPQNLSASRPQDRQFILSSKKLLLSDSGFYLCAWSGGMGQGSMNTEAFFGQGTRLTVV.

The rearrangement joins TRBV29-1 to TRBJ2-5, with TRBD2 matching 7 bases. There are 13 residues in the CDR3. V dropped 3 bases and J dropped 0; count of bases not matched to a gene: 1. Per germline, CDR1 SQVTM and CDR2 ANQGSEA. CDR3 residues: CSVEGGDQETQYF. The DNA of the CDR3 is TGCAGCGTTGAGGGGGGGGACCAAGAGACCCAGTACTTC.

The chain combines TRBV15 with TRBJ1-1, with D perhaps TRBD1 (5 bases). V was trimmed by 5 bases and J by 6 bases, leaving 22 bases between them. The CDR3 has 16 residues. Germline CDR1 is LNHNV and CDR2 is YYDKDF (reference sequence). For the CDR3, the DNA is TGTGCCACCAGCCGAATCCACGGGGGGGGGATCCCTGAAGCTTTCTTT. As protein: CATSRIHGGGIPEAFF.

V gene TRBV20-1 combines with J gene TRBJ1-5; unclear D gene. The germline gives CDR1 DFQATT, CDR2 SNEGSKA (reference sequence). The CDR3 sequence is 10 residues long. V lost 4 bases, J lost 6 bases, and 4 bases lay in between. CDR3 loop: CSAIFQPQHF. The DNA of the CDR3 is TGCAGTGCTATCTTTCAGCCCCAGCATTTT.

The chain couples TRBV6-1 to TRBJ2-2; 16 nucleotides agree with TRBD2. The CDR3 is made up of 18 amino acids. Trimming cost V 4 bases and J 5 bases; bases outside gene matches: 7. Germline V gives CDR1 MNHNS, CDR2 SASEGT. The CDR3 loop reads CASSAGLAGGRGTGELFF. For the CDR3, the DNA is TGTGCCAGCAGTGCGGGACTAGCGGGGGGGCGAGGGACCGGGGAGCTGTTTTTT.

The V call is TRBV6-5, the J call TRBJ2-7, with 7 bases identical to TRBD1. Germline CDR1 MNHEY, CDR2 SVGAGI. V gave up 2 bases and J gave up 4 bases; unmatched junction bases: 5. The CDR3 extends over 14 amino acids. The CDR3 coding sequence is TGTGCCAGCAGTTACCGACAGGGTGGGTACGAGCAGTACTTC. Its protein is CASSYRQGGYEQYF.